The present TCR beta chain was sequenced within a study of OX40 agonist ivuxolimab in advanced cancers. Germline CDR1 reads ENHRY; CDR2 reads SYGVKD. J gave up 2 bases and V 6 bases, and 9 bases lay outside the gene matches. This CDR3 is 17 amino acids long. TCRdb's copy holds only in-frame clones and misses some; the assay was immunoSEQ multiplex PCR. The sample holds approximately 70,000 clones, roughly 83% seen once. The investigators sampled blood at baseline, at cycle 4 day 1, and at cycle 7 day 1. This receptor was identified in an adult with an advanced solid tumor such as melanoma, head and neck, liver or kidney cancer. The sequenced sample was CD4+ or CD8+ T cells sorted from blood, obtained in a trial of the OX40 agonist ivuxolimab. The rearrangement uses TRBV10-3 and TRBJ2-6; the match to TRBD1 covers 8 bases. As DNA, the CDR3 is TGTGCCATCAGGGGTACCTTGACAGGGGCTGGGGCCAACGTCCTGACTTTC. Its translation is CAIRGTLTGAGANVLTF.